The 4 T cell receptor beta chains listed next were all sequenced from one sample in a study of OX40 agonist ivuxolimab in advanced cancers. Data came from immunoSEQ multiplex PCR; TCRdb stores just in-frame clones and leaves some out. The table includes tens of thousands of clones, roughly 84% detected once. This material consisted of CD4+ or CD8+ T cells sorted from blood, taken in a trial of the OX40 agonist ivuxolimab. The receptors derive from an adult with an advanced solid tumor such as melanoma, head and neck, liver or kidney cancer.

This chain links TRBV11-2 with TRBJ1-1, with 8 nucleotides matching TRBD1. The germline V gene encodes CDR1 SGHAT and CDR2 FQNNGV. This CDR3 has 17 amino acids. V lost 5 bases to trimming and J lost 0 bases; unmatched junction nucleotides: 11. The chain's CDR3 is CASSRRTGSLLNTEAFF. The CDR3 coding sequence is TGTGCCAGCAGCCGTCGGACAGGGTCCCTCCTGAACACTGAAGCTTTCTTT.

CDR3 sequence: CASSLTGGRGKFEQFF. The CDR3 coding sequence is TGTGCCAGCAGCTTAACGGGCGGGAGGGGAAAGTTTGAGCAGTTCTTC. The chain is built from TRBV7-3 and TRBJ2-1; 9 bases are shared with TRBD2. The trim removed 0 bases at V and 9 bases at J, leaving 9 bases unmatched. CDR1 and CDR2 (germline): SGHTA, FQGTGA. The CDR3 is 16 amino acids.

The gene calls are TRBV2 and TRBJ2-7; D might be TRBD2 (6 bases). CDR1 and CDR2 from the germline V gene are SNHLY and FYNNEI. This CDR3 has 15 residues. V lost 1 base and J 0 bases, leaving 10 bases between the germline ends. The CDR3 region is CASSEGASVSYEQYF. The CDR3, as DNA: TGTGCCAGCAGTGAAGGGGCTAGCGTCTCCTACGAGCAGTACTTC.

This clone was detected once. The CDR3 DNA is TGTGCCAGCAGCCCGGGACAGGAGACAGATACGCAGTATTTT. Its protein is CASSPGQETDTQYF. J is TRBJ2-3 and V is TRBV11-3; 8 bases fit TRBD1. The V gene's germline CDR1 is SGHNT and CDR2 YENEEA. The CDR3 length is 14 residues. With V trimmed by 5 bases and J by 3 bases, 4 bases remained unmatched. Together with reference TRBV11-3 and TRBJ2-3, the CDR3 gives the full variable domain: EAGVVQSPRYKIIEKKQPVAFWCNPISGHNTLYWYLQNLGQGPELLIRYENEEAVDDSQLPKDRFSAERLKGVDSTLKIQPAELGDSAVYLCASSPGQETDTQYFGPGTRLTVL.